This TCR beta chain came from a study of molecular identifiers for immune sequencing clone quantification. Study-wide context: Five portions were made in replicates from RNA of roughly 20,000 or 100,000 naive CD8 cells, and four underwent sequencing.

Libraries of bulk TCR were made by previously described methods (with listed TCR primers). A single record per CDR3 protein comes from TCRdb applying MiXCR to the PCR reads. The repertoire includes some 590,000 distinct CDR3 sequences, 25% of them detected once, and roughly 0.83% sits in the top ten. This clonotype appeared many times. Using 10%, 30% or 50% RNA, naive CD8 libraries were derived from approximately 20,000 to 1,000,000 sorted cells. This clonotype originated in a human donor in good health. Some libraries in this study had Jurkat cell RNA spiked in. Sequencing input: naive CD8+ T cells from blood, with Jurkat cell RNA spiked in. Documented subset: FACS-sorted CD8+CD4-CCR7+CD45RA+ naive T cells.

The CDR3 is CASSLGGPTAEQYF. As DNA, the CDR3 is TGTGCCAGCAGCTTAGGCGGCCCGACCGCCGAGCAGTACTTC. The chain recombines TRBV5-6 with TRBJ2-7; D not certain. This CDR3 has 14 residues. The germline CDR1 and CDR2 sequences are SGHDT and YYEEEE. The germline V and J ends were trimmed by 2 bases and 6 bases, with 15 bases remaining between them.